These 18 T cell receptor beta chains were sequenced from one sample in a study of graft-versus-host responses after intestinal transplantation. Sequencing was performed with immunoSEQ multiplex PCR; in TCRdb, only in-frame clones are kept and a portion is missing. The table has 75,000 to 100,000 clones, approximately 85% seen once. Sequencing used PBMCs, obtained 255 days after intestinal transplant. The source of these receptors is a human patient who received an intestinal transplant, so some T cells may come from the graft donor.

The chain recombines TRBV4-2 with TRBJ1-3; 7 nucleotides match TRBD1. Losses at the gene ends were 5 bases for V and 0 bases for J; bases not matched to a gene: 4. The V gene's germline CDR1 is LGHNA and CDR2 YNFKEQ. This CDR3 is built from 15 residues. The DNA of the CDR3 is TGTGCCAGCAGCACGGGACAGCCCTCTGGAAACACCATATATTTT. It is translated as CASSTGQPSGNTIYF.

The V and J genes are TRBV25-1 and TRBJ1-2; no definite D call. CDR3 length: 12 amino acids. Germline lookup yields CDR1 MGHDK and CDR2 SYGVNS. V was pared by 3 bases and J by 7 bases, with 9 bases between. In DNA form, the CDR3 reads TGTGCCAGCAGTGACCCCCCGGGTGGCTACACCTTC. Translated, it gives CASSDPPGGYTF.

The CDR3 coding sequence is TGTGCCAGCAGCCCCGGAGAACCCTACGAGCAGTACTTC. Encoded protein: CASSPGEPYEQYF. The chain couples TRBV28 to TRBJ2-7; D is ambiguous. The CDR3 extends over 13 amino acids. V lost 6 bases and J lost 2, with 11 bases in between. Germline V gene sequence: CDR1 MDHEN, CDR2 SYDVKM.

V is TRBV6-5 and J is TRBJ1-6; D not resolved. This CDR3 contains 14 residues. The V and J ends lost 3 bases and 10 bases respectively, with 13 bases between them. Germline CDR1 and CDR2: MNHEY and SVGAGI. CDR3 sequence (DNA): TGTGCCAGCAGTTATTATAAGGATACGTCACCCCTCCACTTT. Its translation is CASSYYKDTSPLHF.

The genes are TRBV27 and TRBJ1-2, with TRBD1 identical over 9 bases. This CDR3 spans 13 amino acids. The V segment lost 2 bases and the J segment 6 bases; nucleotides outside the gene matches: 1. Germline lookup yields CDR1 MNHEY and CDR2 SMNVEV (reference sequence). The CDR3 protein is CASSLDRGNGYTF. For the CDR3, the DNA is TGTGCCAGCAGTTTAGACAGGGGGAATGGCTACACCTTC.

The J gene is TRBJ1-1, the V gene TRBV5-1; 7 bases map to TRBD1. CDR1 and CDR2 from the germline V gene are SGHRS and YFSETQ. V lost 5 bases, J lost 1 base, and 2 bases stayed unmatched. The CDR3 is 13 residues long. The CDR3 DNA follows: TGCGCCAGCAGGGGGGACAGGAACACTGAAGCTTTCTTT. Translation: CASRGDRNTEAFF.

The V and J genes are TRBV7-2 and TRBJ2-7, with TRBD2 matching over 12 bases. Trimming removed 0 bases from V and 6 bases from J; junction bases left unmatched: 6. Germline V gene lookup returns CDR1 SGHTA and CDR2 FQGNSA. The CDR3 runs 16 residues. CDR3 residues: CASSLAQLAGGLEQYV. CDR3 DNA: TGTGCCAGCAGCTTAGCTCAGCTAGCGGGGGGGCTCGAGCAGTACGTC.

For this clone: In the same sample, other DNA sequences code for this CDR3. This chain joins TRBV9 and TRBJ1-2; D ambiguous. This CDR3 has 15 amino acids. Deletions cut 4 bases from V and 8 bases from J, with 21 bases between. The V gene's germline CDR1 is SGDLS and CDR2 YYNGEE. This chain's CDR3 is CASSRVRQAGGGYTF. The CDR3 DNA is TGTGCCAGCAGCAGAGTGAGGCAGGCGGGTGGGGGCTACACCTTC.

This clone showed up just a few times. The rearrangement joins TRBV28 to TRBJ2-7; 10 bases map to TRBD1. The CDR3 extends over 17 amino acids. The trim removed 5 bases at V and 4 bases at J, leaving 14 bases unmatched. Germline V CDR1 and CDR2: MDHEN, SYDVKM. The CDR3 spells CASSPIHGTGDGYEQYF. The CDR3 region has the DNA TGTGCCAGCAGTCCAATCCATGGGACAGGGGATGGTTACGAGCAGTACTTC. The variable domain in full, with the rest retrieved from reference TRBV28 and TRBJ2-7, is DVKVTQSSRYLVKRTGEKVFLECVQDMDHENMFWYRQDPGLGLRLIYFSYDVKMKEKGDIPEGYSVSREKKERFSLILESASTNQTSMYLCASSPIHGTGDGYEQYFGPGTRLTVT.

For this clone: At one end, the junction sequence differs from germline, possibly due to a read error. This chain uses TRBV5-1 with TRBJ2-5; no clear D gene. The CDR3 loop spans 14 amino acids. CDR1 and CDR2 from the germline V gene are SGHRS and YFSETQ. The CDR3 spells CAGSLSGGGETQYF. The CDR3 DNA is TGCGCCGGCAGCTTGTCAGGTGGTGGGGAGACCCAGTACTTC.

The chain couples TRBV30 to TRBJ2-3; 8 positions agree with TRBD2. CDR3 length equals 16 residues. V lost 0 bases and J lost 9; bases outside the gene matches: 14. Germline CDR1 reads GTSNPN; CDR2 reads SVGIG (reference sequence). Here the CDR3 DNA reads TGTGCCTGGAGTGTACTCGGTAGCGGGGCCGGGAGGACGCAGTATTTT. Translation: CAWSVLGSGAGRTQYF.

This clone has only one observation. CDR3 sequence: CASSPPGTGYGYTF. The CDR3 DNA follows: TGTGCCAGCTCACCCCCCGGGACAGGATATGGCTACACCTTC. The rearrangement joins TRBV18 to TRBJ1-2, with 8 bases identical to TRBD1. The CDR3 is 14 amino acids. Germline CDR1 KGHSH, CDR2 LQKENI. J gave up 5 bases and V 3 bases, and 5 bases lay outside the gene matches.

The rearrangement links TRBV2 to TRBJ2-5; the D gene is possibly TRBD2 (7 bases). The CDR3 contains 14 residues. Deletions cut 4 bases from V and 0 bases from J, with 9 bases between. Germline V gene data show CDR1 as SNHLY and CDR2 as FYNNEI. In DNA form, the CDR3 reads TGTGCCAGCAGTGGGGGGGGCAACCAAGAGACCCAGTACTTC. Translating gives CASSGGGNQETQYF.

J is TRBJ2-7 and V is TRBV4-1; D ambiguous. The germline V gene has CDR1 MGHRA and CDR2 YSYEKL. CDR3 length: 16 amino acids. Trimming took off 3 bases at V and 3 bases at J, with 18 bases between the two ends. The CDR3 DNA is TGCGCCAGCAGCCACAGAGACCTAAAGATCGTCTACGAGCAGTACGTC. Translation: CASSHRDLKIVYEQYV.

The V and J genes are TRBV6-1 and TRBJ1-4; D unresolved. The V end lost 2 bases, the J end lost 12 bases, and 16 bases lay between the germline ends. The length of the CDR3 is 14 residues. Germline CDR1 is MNHNS and CDR2 is SASEGT. The CDR3 DNA reads as TGTGCCAGCAGTGAACGTAGGGTTATAGTGGAACTGTTTTTT. Amino acid sequence: CASSERRVIVELFF.

The chain uses TRBV27 and TRBJ2-1; 7 bases match TRBD2. Germline CDR1 and CDR2: MNHEY and SMNVEV (reference sequence). The length of the CDR3 is 12 residues. Unmatched junction bases numbered 1, after V lost 4 bases and J lost 7 bases. The DNA of the CDR3 is TGTGCCAGCAGTTCACTAGCGAATGAGCAGTTCTTC. It translates to CASSSLANEQFF.

The J gene is TRBJ2-1, the V gene TRBV7-2; D remains unclear. This CDR3 has 12 residues. CDR1 and CDR2 (germline): SGHTA, FQGNSA. V was pared by 5 bases and J by 15 bases, with 17 bases between. CDR3 nucleotides: TGTGCCAGCAGCGATTACCCCGACGCCCCGTTCTTC. Translated: CASSDYPDAPFF.

The V call is TRBV10-1, the J call TRBJ2-3; a weak D match, TRBD2 (6 bases). V was pared by 5 bases and J by 4 bases, with 13 bases between. The germline V gene encodes CDR1 WNHNN and CDR2 SYGVQD (reference sequence). The CDR3 sequence is 14 residues long. The CDR3 DNA follows: TGCGCCAGCAGTCCGGCGGGGCGGGCAGATACGCAGTATTTT. It translates to CASSPAGRADTQYF.